The 15 T cell receptor beta chains below were found in one sample sequenced in a study of identical twins. Via MiXCR, TCRdb re-called the 5' RACE reads, giving one row per CDR3 protein. The repertoire consists of under 900,000 distinct CDR3 sequences, with 9% to 15% occurring once and the leading ten covering 1.5% to 2%. The data also belong to a second study, concerning yellow fever vaccine responses in identical twins.

The sequenced sample consisted of PBMCs. These TCRs come from a young woman in good health.

In this sample, this clonotype turned up many times. The CDR3 spells CASSFPGRRTYNEQFF. The DNA of the CDR3 is TGTGCCAGCAGCTTCCCGGGACGGCGGACCTACAATGAGCAGTTCTTC. The chain has TRBV3-1 and TRBJ2-1; D may be TRBD1 or TRBD2 (5 bases each). Germline CDR1 and CDR2: LGHDT and YNNKEL (reference sequence). The CDR3 length is 16 residues. V was cut by 5 bases and J by 2 bases, with 16 bases left in between.

The chain couples TRBV20-1 to TRBJ2-2; weak D call: TRBD1 (6 bases). Germline CDR1 is DFQATT and CDR2 is SNEGSKA (reference sequence). This CDR3 comprises 12 residues. The V gene lost 4 bases and the J gene lost 5 bases, with 8 bases spanning the gap. CDR3 residues: CSAIGQTGELFF. The DNA of the CDR3 is TGCAGTGCTATCGGACAGACCGGGGAGCTGTTTTTT.

This rearrangement joins TRBV5-1 to TRBJ2-2; TRBD2 agrees at 8 bases. Trimming cost V 1 base and J 0 bases; bases outside gene matches: 2. Germline assignment: CDR1 SGHRS and CDR2 YFSETQ. This CDR3 comprises 16 residues. This chain's CDR3 is CASSLSGLANTGELFF. The DNA of the CDR3 is TGCGCCAGCAGCTTGTCGGGACTAGCGAACACCGGGGAGCTGTTTTTT. The whole variable domain, filled in from reference TRBV5-1 and TRBJ2-2, reads KAGVTQTPRYLIKTRGQQVTLSCSPISGHRSVSWYQQTPGQGLQFLFEYFSETQRNKGNFPGRFSGRQFSNSRSEMNVSTLELGDSALYLCASSLSGLANTGELFFGEGSRLTVL.

The rearrangement uses TRBV28 and TRBJ2-1, with 12 bases aligning to TRBD2. CDR3 size: 15 residues. Germline V lookup: CDR1 MDHEN, CDR2 SYDVKM. Trimming took 3 bases from V and 10 from J; bases not matched to a gene: 7. The CDR3 here is CASSFSSGREAEQFF. The CDR3 DNA follows: TGTGCCAGCAGTTTTTCTAGCGGGAGGGAGGCCGAGCAGTTCTTC.

This chain connects TRBV28 to TRBJ2-4; the D gene is possibly TRBD1 (5 bases). Germline V CDR1 and CDR2: MDHEN, SYDVKM. Trimming removed 7 bases from V and 7 bases from J, with 14 bases in between. This CDR3 contains 13 residues. CDR3 nucleotides: TGTGCCAGCAAGCCGGATAGGGGCAACATTCAGTACTTC. It yields the protein CASKPDRGNIQYF.

This clonotype was detected ten times or more. The chain uses TRBV20-1 and TRBJ2-7, with D possibly being TRBD1 or TRBD2 (5 bases each). V lost 0 bases, J lost 2 bases, and 11 bases lay in between. Germline CDR1 is DFQATT and CDR2 is SNEGSKA (reference sequence). This CDR3 has 14 amino acids. CDR3: CSAREGRDPYEQYV. For the CDR3, the DNA is TGCAGTGCTAGAGAGGGCAGGGACCCCTACGAGCAGTACGTC.

The rearrangement links TRBV20-1 to TRBJ2-1; 10 bases fit TRBD2. Germline V lookup: CDR1 DFQATT, CDR2 SNEGSKA (reference sequence). V was clipped by 3 bases and J by 6 bases; unmatched bases: 5. The CDR3 spans 14 residues. The CDR3 reads CSASGLAGANEQFF. In DNA, the CDR3 is TGCAGTGCTAGTGGGCTAGCGGGAGCCAATGAGCAGTTCTTC.

This clonotype occurred a few times. V is TRBV7-9 and J is TRBJ2-7; 8 bases align to TRBD1. This CDR3 has 14 amino acids. From germline, CDR1 is SEHNR and CDR2 FQNEAQ (reference sequence). Germline trimming cut 1 base from V and 6 bases from J; bases unmatched to any gene: 5. The CDR3 nucleotides are TGTGCCAGCAGCTTAGGCGACAGGGGCATCGAGCAGTACTTC. Encoded protein: CASSLGDRGIEQYF. Complete variable domain (other parts from reference TRBV7-9 and TRBJ2-7): DTGVSQNPRHKITKRGQNVTFRCDPISEHNRLYWYRQTLGQGPEFLTYFQNEAQLEKSRLLSDRFSAERPKGSFSTLEIQRTEQGDSAMYLCASSLGDRGIEQYFGPGTRLTVT.

This clonotype was seen only a few times. V and J are TRBV5-1 and TRBJ2-7; D is unresolved. Trimming pared 5 bases from V and 6 bases from J, leaving 18 bases between. The V gene's germline CDR1 is SGHRS and CDR2 YFSETQ. The CDR3 covers 14 residues. CDR3 residues: CASSLTTRLAEQYF. CDR3 DNA: TGCGCCAGCAGTTTGACGACCCGACTGGCCGAGCAGTACTTC.

This clonotype was found a few times. This chain connects TRBV20-1 to TRBJ2-1; perhaps TRBD2 as D (5 bases). There are 15 residues in the CDR3. V lost 1 base to trimming and J lost 0 bases, with 10 bases between them. CDR1 is DFQATT, CDR2 SNEGSKA, per germline (reference sequence). CDR3 coding DNA: TGCAGTGCTAGAGTGGCGGGTCTCTCCTACAATGAGCAGTTCTTC. Its protein is CSARVAGLSYNEQFF.

The chain couples TRBV20-1 to TRBJ2-1; TRBD2 aligns across 11 bases. V trimming: 0 bases; J trimming: 5 bases; junction bases outside the gene matches: 6. Germline loops: CDR1 DFQATT, CDR2 SNEGSKA (reference sequence). This CDR3 has 16 amino acids. CDR3 sequence reads: CSARDLLAGVDNEQFF. Here the CDR3 DNA reads TGCAGTGCTAGAGACCTACTAGCGGGGGTAGACAATGAGCAGTTCTTC.

The chain links TRBV5-1 to TRBJ2-3; 7 bases align to TRBD1. V dropped 3 bases and J dropped 6; count of bases not matched to a gene: 7. The CDR3 spans 14 residues. Germline values: CDR1 SGHRS, CDR2 YFSETQ. CDR3 region: CASSSQTGFDTQYF. Written as DNA, the CDR3 is TGCGCCAGCAGCTCCCAGACAGGGTTTGATACGCAGTATTTT.

This clonotype was counted only a few times. The V and J genes are TRBV5-1 and TRBJ1-1; TRBD1 aligns across 7 bases. From germline, CDR1 is SGHRS and CDR2 YFSETQ. The CDR3 totals 15 residues. V lost 4 bases and J lost 4; bases outside the gene matches: 10. In DNA, the CDR3 is TGCGCCAGCAGCGTAGCCGCGACAGGGTTCACTGAAGCTTTCTTT. Its protein product is CASSVAATGFTEAFF. Full variable domain (remainder filled in from reference TRBV5-1 and TRBJ1-1): KAGVTQTPRYLIKTRGQQVTLSCSPISGHRSVSWYQQTPGQGLQFLFEYFSETQRNKGNFPGRFSGRQFSNSRSEMNVSTLELGDSALYLCASSVAATGFTEAFFGQGTRLTVV.

The V call is TRBV12-3 or TRBV12-4, the J call TRBJ1-4; D unclear. Trimming shortened V by 5 bases and J by 13 bases, and 17 bases separated the two germline ends. The CDR3 is 13 amino acids. CDR3 sequence reads: CASSHRAVDRLFF. DNA of the CDR3: TGTGCCAGCAGTCACCGGGCCGTGGATAGACTGTTTTTT.

This clonotype was found many times. The chain links TRBV12-3 or TRBV12-4 to TRBJ1-2, with 8 bases lining up with TRBD1. The CDR3 contains 14 residues. Losses at the gene ends were 7 bases for V and 0 bases for J; bases not matched to a gene: 4. This CDR3 reads CASKPQGANYGYTF. CDR3 sequence (DNA): TGTGCCAGCAAACCACAGGGGGCTAACTATGGCTACACCTTC.